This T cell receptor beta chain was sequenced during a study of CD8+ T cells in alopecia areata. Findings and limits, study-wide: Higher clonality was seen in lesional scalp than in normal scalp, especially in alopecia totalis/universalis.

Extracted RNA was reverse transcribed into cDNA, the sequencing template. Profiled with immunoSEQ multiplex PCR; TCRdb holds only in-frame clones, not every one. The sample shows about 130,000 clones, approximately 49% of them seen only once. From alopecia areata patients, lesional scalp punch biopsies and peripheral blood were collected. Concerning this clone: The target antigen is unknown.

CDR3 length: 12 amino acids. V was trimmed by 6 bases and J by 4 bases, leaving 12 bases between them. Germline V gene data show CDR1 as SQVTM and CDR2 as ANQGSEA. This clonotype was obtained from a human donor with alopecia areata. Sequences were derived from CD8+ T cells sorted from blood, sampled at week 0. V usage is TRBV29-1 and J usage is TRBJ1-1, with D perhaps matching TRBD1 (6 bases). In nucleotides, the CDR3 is TGCAGCGTCGGAGGGGGTGCCACTGAAGCTTTCTTT. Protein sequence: CSVGGGATEAFF. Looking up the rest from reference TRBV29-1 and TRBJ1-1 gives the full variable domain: SAVISQKPSRDICQRGTSLTIQCQVDSQVTMMFWYRQQPGQSLTLIATANQGSEATYESGFVIDKFPISRPNLTFSTLTVSNMSPEDSSIYLCSVGGGATEAFFGQGTRLTVV.